This TCR beta chain was profiled in a study of T cell responses to AZD1222 COVID-19 vaccine. The repertoire was sequenced with immunoSEQ multiplex PCR; TCRdb's copy has only in-frame clones and lacks some. Found here are 100,000 to 150,000 clones, more than 85% of them singletons; the top ten hold roughly 5.9%. This CDR3 region has 19 residues. Germline loops: CDR1 SGHNT, CDR2 YENEEA. V gave up 1 base and J gave up 2 bases; unmatched junction bases: 12. The input for sequencing was peripheral blood, taken on day 0 of AZD1222 vaccination. The sequence derives from an adult in good health. The rearrangement links TRBV11-3 to TRBJ2-3; 10 bases are a match to TRBD2. CDR3 coding DNA: TGTGCCAGCAGCTTAGGCCTTAGCGGGGGGTCTGGGGACACAGATACGCAGTATTTT. Translated, it gives CASSLGLSGGSGDTDTQYF. The whole variable domain, remainder taken from reference TRBV11-3 and TRBJ2-3, is EAGVVQSPRYKIIEKKQPVAFWCNPISGHNTLYWYLQNLGQGPELLIRYENEEAVDDSQLPKDRFSAERLKGVDSTLKIQPAELGDSAVYLCASSLGLSGGSGDTDTQYFGPGTRLTVL.